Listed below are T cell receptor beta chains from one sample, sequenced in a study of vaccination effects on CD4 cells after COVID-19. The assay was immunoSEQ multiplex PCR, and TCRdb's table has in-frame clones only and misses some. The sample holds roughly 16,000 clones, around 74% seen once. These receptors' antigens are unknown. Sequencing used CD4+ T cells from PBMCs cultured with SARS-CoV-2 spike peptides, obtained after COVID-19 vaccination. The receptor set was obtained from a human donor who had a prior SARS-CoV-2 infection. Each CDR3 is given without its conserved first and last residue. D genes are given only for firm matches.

CDR3: ASSLRRGPNNEQF; J: TRBJ2-1; D: .; V: TRBV7-3
CDR3: ASSLKGQGTGANVLT; J: TRBJ2-6; D: TRBD1; V: TRBV4-1
CDR3: ASRPLATDTQY; J: TRBJ2-3; D: .; V: TRBV13
CDR3: ASSYPRSGGLVRKLF; J: TRBJ1-4; D: .; V: TRBV28
CDR3: ASSQERVVREQY; J: TRBJ2-7; D: .; V: TRBV3-1/TRBV3-2
CDR3: ASANTQGGCNQPQH; J: TRBJ1-5; D: .; V: TRBV21-1
CDR3: ASSLVSGTGTYEQY; J: TRBJ2-7; D: TRBD1; V: TRBV11-3
CDR3: ASSQSEGYYEQY; J: TRBJ2-7; D: .; V: TRBV23-1
CDR3: ASSFATQPQH; J: TRBJ1-5; D: .; V: TRBV7-2
CDR3: ATSRGSDRDRGFYT; J: TRBJ1-2; D: TRBD1; V: TRBV15
CDR3: ASSLEVQETQY; J: TRBJ2-5; D: .; V: TRBV7-2
CDR3: ASSLALRPGQGGGGYT; J: TRBJ1-2; D: TRBD1; V: TRBV7-2
CDR3: ASSLGSGRALEQY; J: TRBJ2-7; D: TRBD2; V: TRBV5-6
CDR3: ASSAWTVMNTEAF; J: TRBJ1-1; D: .; V: TRBV5-1
CDR3: ASRVQETQY; J: TRBJ2-5; D: .; V: TRBV6-5
CDR3: ASSPHLAGANEQY; J: TRBJ2-7; D: TRBD2; V: TRBV7-2
CDR3: ASSDVSGGADTQY; J: TRBJ2-3; D: TRBD1; V: TRBV2
CDR3: ASSLVLGELF; J: TRBJ2-2; D: .; V: TRBV7-9
CDR3: ASSQVLGDPGELF; J: TRBJ2-2; D: .; V: TRBV4-1
CDR3: ASSWELGAPLH; J: TRBJ1-6; D: .; V: TRBV5-6
CDR3: ATSVGVSSYNEQF; J: TRBJ2-1; D: .; V: TRBV24-1
CDR3: ASSHGVYDPFNQPQH; J: TRBJ1-5; D: .; V: TRBV18
CDR3: ASSELGTVGNQPQH; J: TRBJ1-5; D: .; V: TRBV2
CDR3: ASSLQTGQDQPQH; J: TRBJ1-5; D: TRBD1; V: TRBV7-6
CDR3: ASSHLGRENIQY; J: TRBJ2-4; D: .; V: TRBV4-3
CDR3: ASSYSEGSGNTIY; J: TRBJ1-3; D: .; V: TRBV6-5
CDR3: ASSFTSNQPQH; J: TRBJ1-5; D: .; V: TRBV12-3/TRBV12-4
CDR3: ASSQEVPGPTGEWDSPLH; J: TRBJ1-6; D: .; V: TRBV4-1
CDR3: ASSLALAGAYNEQF; J: TRBJ2-1; D: TRBD2; V: TRBV7-9
CDR3: ASSFSTGQGAATEAF; J: TRBJ1-1; D: TRBD1; V: TRBV13
CDR3: ASSPSGGTDTQY; J: TRBJ2-3; D: TRBD2; V: TRBV7-3
CDR3: SSARGPSYEQY; J: TRBJ2-7; D: TRBD1; V: TRBV29-1
CDR3: ASSLAAGNSYEQY; J: TRBJ2-7; D: .; V: TRBV7-3
CDR3: ASSLALSGNTEAF; J: TRBJ1-1; D: .; V: TRBV7-9
CDR3: ASSEGVNTEAF; J: TRBJ1-1; D: .; V: TRBV2
CDR3: ASTDSDFGNEQF; J: TRBJ2-1; D: .; V: TRBV5-1
CDR3: ASSPPLSGGNTEAF; J: TRBJ1-1; D: .; V: TRBV5-1
CDR3: ASSRLAGGSYEQY; J: TRBJ2-7; D: TRBD2; V: TRBV2